This entry features one T cell receptor beta chain sequence. What it binds is unknown. One end of the junction varies from germline; a read error may be responsible. This CDR3 spans 14 amino acids. Germline V gene lookup returns CDR1 DFQATT and CDR2 SNEGSKA (reference sequence). Sorting isolated naive CD8 T cells as CD8+CD4-CCR7+CD45RA+ events. Preparation of the bulk TCR libraries relied on previously described methods and listed TCR primers. TCRdb re-analysed the PCR reads in MiXCR, keeping a single row per CDR3 protein. The table lists over 600,000 distinct CDR3 sequences, approximately 20% of them singletons, with around 0.9% in the top ten. The source of the sample is a study of molecular identifiers for immune sequencing clone quantification. Study overall: With replicates, the RNA of about 20,000 or 100,000 naive CD8 cells was split five ways and four were sequenced.

Study-level findings and limits: A shared barcode on identical TCR molecules could lead to underestimated sizes for highly expanded clones.

The chain is built from TRBV20-1 and TRBJ2-1, with TRBD2 matching over 10 bases. The sample consisted of naive CD8+ T cells from blood, with Jurkat cell RNA spiked in. Subset noted: FACS-sorted CD8+CD4-CCR7+CD45RA+ naive T cells. This clonotype originated in a human donor in good health. Some libraries in this study had Jurkat cell RNA spiked in. CDR3 nucleotides: TGCAGTGCTAGAGTCCTAGCGGGAGTCATTGAGCAGTCCTTC. Its translation: CSARVLAGVIEQSF.